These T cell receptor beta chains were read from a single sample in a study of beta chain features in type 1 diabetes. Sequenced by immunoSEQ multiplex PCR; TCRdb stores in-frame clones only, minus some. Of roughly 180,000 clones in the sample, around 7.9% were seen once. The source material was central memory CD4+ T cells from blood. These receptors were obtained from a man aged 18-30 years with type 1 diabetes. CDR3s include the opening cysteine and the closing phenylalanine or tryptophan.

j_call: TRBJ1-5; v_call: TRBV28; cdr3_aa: CASSKASQPQHF
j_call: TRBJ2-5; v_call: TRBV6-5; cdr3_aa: CASSWGRQSQETQYF
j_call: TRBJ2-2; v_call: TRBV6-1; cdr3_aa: CASGGRGASFTGELFF
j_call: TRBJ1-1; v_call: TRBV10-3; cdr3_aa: CAISEPAGTGSTEAFF
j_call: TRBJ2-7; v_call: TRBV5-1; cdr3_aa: CASSKTGTGVGNEQYF
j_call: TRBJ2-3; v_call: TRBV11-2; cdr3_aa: CASSLRGTGGDTQYF
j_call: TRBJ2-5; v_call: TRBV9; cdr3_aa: CASSTSKTSRPETQYF
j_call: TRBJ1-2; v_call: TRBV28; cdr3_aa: CASSPQGNYGYTF
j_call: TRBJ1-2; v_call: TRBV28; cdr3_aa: CASSKRGFFGYTF
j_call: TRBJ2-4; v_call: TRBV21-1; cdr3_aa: CASSKEGIRGKNIQYF
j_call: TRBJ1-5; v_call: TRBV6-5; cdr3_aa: CASSYVEGQPQHF
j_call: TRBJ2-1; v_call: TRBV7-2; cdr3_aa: CASSLGIAGGNEQFF
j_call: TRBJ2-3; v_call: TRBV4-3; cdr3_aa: CASSQRARGQGAVGTDTQYF
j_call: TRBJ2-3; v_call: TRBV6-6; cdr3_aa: CASTPSTVVDTQYF
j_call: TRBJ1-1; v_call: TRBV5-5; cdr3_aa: CASSLATGNTEAFF
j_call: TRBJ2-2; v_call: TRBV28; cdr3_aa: CASSLTPQGWKTGELFF
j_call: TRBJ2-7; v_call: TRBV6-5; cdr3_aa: CASSSVVAPPYEQYF
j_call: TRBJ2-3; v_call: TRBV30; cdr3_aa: CAWSLGLANTQYF
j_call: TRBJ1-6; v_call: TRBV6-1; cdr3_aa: CASSEGRGGSPLHF
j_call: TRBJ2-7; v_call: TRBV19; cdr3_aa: CASSIGGGVSYEQYF
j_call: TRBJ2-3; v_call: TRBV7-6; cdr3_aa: CASSLQTHSTDTQYF
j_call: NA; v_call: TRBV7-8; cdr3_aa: CASSFDPPGRGYEQYF
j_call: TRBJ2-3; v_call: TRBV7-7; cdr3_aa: CASSQGGLATDTQYF
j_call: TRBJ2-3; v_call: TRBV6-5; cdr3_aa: CASSEETSNTQYF
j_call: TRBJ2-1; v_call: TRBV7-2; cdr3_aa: CASSTGLAGAGEQFF
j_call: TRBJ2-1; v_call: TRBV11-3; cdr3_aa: CASYFELSYNEQFF
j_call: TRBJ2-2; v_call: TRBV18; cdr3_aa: CASSPAGSTNTGELFF
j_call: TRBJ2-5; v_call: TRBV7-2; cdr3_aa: CASRLSGGAVKETQYF
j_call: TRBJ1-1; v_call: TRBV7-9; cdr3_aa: CASSPTRTANTEAFF
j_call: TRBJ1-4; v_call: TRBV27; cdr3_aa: CASTRGRNEKLFF
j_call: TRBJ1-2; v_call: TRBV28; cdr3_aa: CASSIPGLYGYTF
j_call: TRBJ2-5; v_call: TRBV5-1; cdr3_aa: CASSLVRETQYF
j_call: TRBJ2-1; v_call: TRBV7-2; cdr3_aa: CASSTGTSGYYNEQFF
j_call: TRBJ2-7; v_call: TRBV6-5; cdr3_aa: CASSYSTGRDHEQYF
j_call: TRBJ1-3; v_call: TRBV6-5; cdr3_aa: CASSYGGSGSGNTIYF
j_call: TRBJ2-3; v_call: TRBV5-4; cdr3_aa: CASSLGVGLSTDTQYF
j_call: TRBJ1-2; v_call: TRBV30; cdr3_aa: CAWSVLPNYGYTF
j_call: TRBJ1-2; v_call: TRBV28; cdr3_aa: CASSFKNRGYTF
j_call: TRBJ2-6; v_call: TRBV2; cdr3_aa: CASSLTGGHAGANVLTF
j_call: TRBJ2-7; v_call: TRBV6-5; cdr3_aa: CASSSPRTGSYEQYF
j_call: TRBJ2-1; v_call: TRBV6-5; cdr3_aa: CASRQQGYNEQFF
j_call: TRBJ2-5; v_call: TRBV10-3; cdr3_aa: CAISESGTEQETQYF
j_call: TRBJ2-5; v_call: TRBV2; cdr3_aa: CASSVYGGTGVETQYF
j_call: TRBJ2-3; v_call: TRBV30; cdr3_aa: CAWGGGSGGRTDTQYF
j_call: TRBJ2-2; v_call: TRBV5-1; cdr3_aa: CASRLAGENTGELFF
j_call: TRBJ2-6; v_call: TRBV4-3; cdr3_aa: CASSQDPAGGSGANVLTF
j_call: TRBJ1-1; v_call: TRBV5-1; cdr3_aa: CASSSTAMNTEAFF
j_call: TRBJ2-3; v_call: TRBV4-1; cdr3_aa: CASSQGGVLMTTDTQYF
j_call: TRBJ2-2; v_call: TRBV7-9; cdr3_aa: CASSRGTGALRELFF
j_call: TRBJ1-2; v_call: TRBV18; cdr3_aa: CASSEQGWDGYTF